This is a list of T cell receptor beta chains from one sample in a study of monozygotic twins with inflammatory bowel disease. TCRdb re-called the 5' RACE reads and catalogs CDR3 proteins one per entry, DNA excluded. The record lists 350,000 to 500,000 distinct CDR3 sequences, of which the ten most abundant hold about 2.2%. The source material was blood. All receptors derive from a human donor with ulcerative colitis or Crohn's disease, or a healthy co-twin of an affected twin (not recorded which). CDR3s include the opening cysteine and the closing phenylalanine or tryptophan.

j_call v_call cdr3_aa
TRBJ2-3 TRBV12-3/TRBV12-4 CASRLGEYTQYF
TRBJ2-5 TRBV29-1 CSVEEQGETQYF
TRBJ1-2 TRBV19 CASSEWLYGYTF
TRBJ2-3 TRBV18 CASSTTGKSTDTQYF
TRBJ2-5 TRBV5-1 CASVAGPPFVVETQYF
TRBJ2-7 TRBV6-2/TRBV6-3 CASSYTSGTGREQYF
TRBJ1-1 TRBV20-1 CSAQKGGNMNTEAFF
TRBJ2-1 TRBV9 CASARQGPYNEQFF
TRBJ2-1 TRBV29-1 CSVGRAGEQFF
TRBJ2-7 TRBV29-1 CSVIQWDLSHEQYF
TRBJ2-1 TRBV18 CASSPPRRQETYNEQFF
TRBJ2-7 TRBV27 CASRGHGFAYEQYF
TRBJ1-5 TRBV9 CASSGGGPNSNQPQHF
TRBJ1-1 TRBV5-5 CASSNGQGMAEAFF
TRBJ1-2 TRBV7-2 CASSAYNEEVNYGYTF
TRBJ2-7 TRBV18 CASSPTLVDEQYF
TRBJ1-1 TRBV21-1 CASSKEIRGKLLTEAFF
TRBJ1-4 TRBV12-3/TRBV12-4 CASKITGINEKLFF
TRBJ2-3 TRBV6-1 CASSEAGGVGLAGSRDTQYF
TRBJ1-3 TRBV29-1 CSVDIASTGNTIYF
TRBJ2-7 TRBV4-1 CASSLARGQAYEQYF
TRBJ1-5 TRBV6-2/TRBV6-3 CATARTGGSQPQHF
TRBJ2-7 TRBV18 CASSAATGSIYEQYF
TRBJ1-2 TRBV12-3/TRBV12-4 CATMDLAYGYTF
TRBJ2-3 TRBV20-1 CSAAFGGGIGDTQYF
TRBJ2-3 TRBV5-1 CASSTGLKGADTQYF